The rows below give T cell receptor beta chains drawn from one sample of a study of tumor and adjacent non-tumor tissue in lung cancer. TCRdb called the multiplex PCR reads again in MiXCR, with one record for every CDR3 protein. The sample has about 85,000 distinct CDR3 sequences, more than 60% seen once. The sequencing input was lung tumor tissue. The receptors come from a man between 70 and 80 years old with non-small cell lung cancer. Each CDR3 is given with its conserved first and last residue. Fields, in order: clone size, V gene, J gene, D gene, CDR3 DNA, CDR3 protein. A D gene is named only where the DNA matches it firmly. The size entry is marked missing in some rows and otherwise reads once, few, many or a size class.

>NA|TRBV11-2|TRBJ2-5|TRBD1
TGTGCCAGCAACTCTCGCCAGGACAGGGTGCAAAAGACCCAGTACTTC
CASNSRQDRVQKTQYF
>NA|TRBV20-1|TRBJ2-1|NA
TGCAGTGCTCCGACTCCGGGATTAGGAACCTACAATGAGCAGTTCTTC
CSAPTPGLGTYNEQFF
>NA|TRBV7-9|TRBJ1-4|NA
TGTGCCAGCAACTCCTCGGTGGGCGTTCCGAGGGAACTGTTCTTT
CASNSSVGVPRELFF
>NA|TRBV28|TRBJ2-2|NA
TGTGCCAGCAGTCCAAAGGAGATCGCGAACACCGGGGAGCTGTTTTTT
CASSPKEIANTGELFF
>many|TRBV4-1|TRBJ1-2|NA
TGCGCCAGCAGCCCGGGGCGGGGGGGCGCCCAATACTATGGCTACACCTTC
CASSPGRGGAQYYGYTF
>many|TRBV29-1|TRBJ1-2|NA
TGCAGCGTTGAAAGTGGACAGAATTATGGCTACACCTTC
CSVESGQNYGYTF
>few|TRBV30|TRBJ1-1|NA
TGTGCCTGGGGCGAAGCTTTCTTT
CAWGEAFF
>NA|TRBV11-3|TRBJ2-5|TRBD2
TGTGCCAGGAGCTTAGCGGGGTCCGGGGGGGCCCAGTACTTC
CARSLAGSGGAQYF
>few|TRBV20-1|TRBJ2-5|TRBD2
TGCAGTGCTAGATTGTCGGGAGGAGGGGAGACCCAGTACTTC
CSARLSGGGETQYF
>NA|TRBV7-2|TRBJ2-3|TRBD2
TGTGCCAGCAGCTTAGGGCCCGCGGGACTAACGACAGATACGCAGTATTTT
CASSLGPAGLTTDTQYF
>few|TRBV5-1|TRBJ2-1|NA
TGCGCCAGCAGCTTGGAGGGCGGTAGCAATGAGCAGTTCTTC
CASSLEGGSNEQFF
>NA|TRBV10-3|TRBJ1-1|TRBD1
TGTGCCATCAGGAAGGACAGGGGGTATACTGGTACTTTCTTT
CAIRKDRGYTGTFF
>medium-sized|TRBV11-3|TRBJ2-1|TRBD2
TGTGCCAGCAGCTTAGGCCCCGCCTGGACTAGCGGGAGGGAGCAGTTCTTC
CASSLGPAWTSGREQFF
>few|TRBV20-1|TRBJ2-7|NA
TGCAGTGCTCAGACGACCCCCTACGAGCAGTACTTC
CSAQTTPYEQYF
>many|TRBV20-1|TRBJ2-7|NA
TGCAGTGCACCCACAGGGACCGAGCAGTACTTC
CSAPTGTEQYF
>NA|TRBV5-1|TRBJ2-7|NA
TGCGCCAGCAGCTTGGAGAGTGGCGAGCAGTACTTC
CASSLESGEQYF
>NA|TRBV29-1|TRBJ1-2|NA
TGCAGCGTTGAAGTGTATGGGGCGGACCATACCTTC
CSVEVYGADHTF
>NA|TRBV2|TRBJ2-2|NA
TGTGCCACCGAAAACACCGGGGAGCTGTTTTTT
CATENTGELFF
>medium-sized|TRBV11-2|TRBJ2-1|TRBD2
TGTGCCAGCAGCTTTATAGAGCGGGAGGTTGAGCAGTTCTTC
CASSFIEREVEQFF
>few|TRBV2|TRBJ2-1|TRBD1
TGTGCCAGCAGTGAAGCGGGACAGGAGTACAATGAGCAGTTCTTC
CASSEAGQEYNEQFF
>NA|TRBV10-1|TRBJ2-7|NA
TGCTCCAGCAGTAACTCTGGCTACGAGCAGTACTTC
CSSSNSGYEQYF
>few|TRBV5-1|TRBJ2-1|NA
TGCGCCAGCAGCTTGGCAGGAGTAGGTACCTACAATGAGCAGTTCTTC
CASSLAGVGTYNEQFF
>many|TRBV6-1|TRBJ2-7|TRBD2
TGTGCCAGCACTCGGGACTATACCACCTACGAGCAGTACTTC
CASTRDYTTYEQYF
>NA|TRBV6-5|TRBJ1-3|NA
TGCCCACAGGCTGCCTCTGGAAACACCATATATTTT
CPQAASGNTIYF
>NA|TRBV5-4|TRBJ2-5|TRBD2
TGTGCCAGCAACCGAGGGTACGGGGAGGGAGAGACCCAGTACTTC
CASNRGYGEGETQYF
>many|TRBV12-3/TRBV12-4|TRBJ2-5|NA
TGTGCCAGCAGTTTGTCAGGGGAGAGGTTGGAGACCCAGTACTTC
CASSLSGERLETQYF
>NA|TRBV10-3|TRBJ2-7|NA
TGTGCCATTAGTGAGTTCAACTACGAGCAGTACTTC
CAISEFNYEQYF
>few|TRBV11-2|TRBJ1-2|NA
TGTGCCAGCAGCTTAACCCCCGGAATGAACTATGGCTACACCTTC
CASSLTPGMNYGYTF
>NA|TRBV20-1|TRBJ2-7|NA
TGCATTGCTAGGAGGGGAGCAAGCTCCTACGAGCAGTACTTC
CIARRGASSYEQYF
>NA|TRBV11-2|TRBJ2-1|TRBD1
TGTGCCAGCAGCCCAGGGCCAGTGGGGACAGGGGCTATAAACAATGAGCAGTTCTTC
CASSPGPVGTGAINNEQFF
>few|TRBV5-6|TRBJ2-1|TRBD2
TGTGCCAGCAGGGCCGGGACTAGCGGGCGGCCGGAGATTTACAATGAGCAGTTCTTC
CASRAGTSGRPEIYNEQFF
>many|TRBV6-1|TRBJ2-7|TRBD1
TGTGCCAGCAGTGAGGGACAGGGGTCCTACGAGCAGTACTTC
CASSEGQGSYEQYF
>medium-sized|TRBV11-2|TRBJ2-7|TRBD1
TGTGCCAGCAGCTTTGGGACAGGGGGCATCTACGAGCAGTACTTC
CASSFGTGGIYEQYF
>few|TRBV11-2|TRBJ2-3|NA
TGTGTCTGCAGTTTAGACAGGACGACTAGCACAGATACGCAGTATTTT
CVCSLDRTTSTDTQYF
>NA|TRBV10-2|TRBJ1-1|NA
TGCGCCGGCAGTGCCTCGACAGAGGGGGAAGCTTTCTTT
CAGSASTEGEAFF
>NA|TRBV11-3|TRBJ2-1|NA
TGTGCCAGCAGCTTAGACGGGGGCGGGGAACATTTCTTC
CASSLDGGGEHFF
>NA|TRBV5-4|TRBJ2-3|NA
TGTGCCACCAGCCGGATGGGGCAACGCACAGATACGCGGTATTTT
CATSRMGQRTDTRYF
>NA|TRBV5-5|TRBJ2-7|NA
TGTGCCAGCAGCTCCCAGGCCCGATCCTACGAGCGGTACTTC
CASSSQARSYERYF
>NA|TRBV11-2|TRBJ1-4|NA
TGTGCCAGTAGCTTAGCCGGCGGGATAAGTAATGAAAAACTGTTTTTT
CASSLAGGISNEKLFF
>many|TRBV7-9|TRBJ2-7|TRBD1
TGTGCCAGCAGCCCGTCGACAGGGGTCCCCTACGAGCAGTACTTC
CASSPSTGVPYEQYF
>NA|TRBV11-2|TRBJ2-2|NA
TGTCCCAGCAGCTCAGGCAGGGGAAGAACCGGGGAGCTGTTTTTT
CPSSSGRGRTGELFF
>many|TRBV5-6|TRBJ1-1|NA
TGTGCCAGCAGCTTTAATGAGGGGCGCCGGACTGAAGCTTTCTTT
CASSFNEGRRTEAFF
>NA|TRBV11-2|TRBJ2-1|NA
TGTGTCACCCCGAGGCGTGGGAATGAGCAGTTCTTC
CVTPRRGNEQFF
>NA|TRBV12-3/TRBV12-4|TRBJ2-4|TRBD2
TGTGTCAGCGGGGGTCCTTTCACGGGGCCCAAAAACATTCAGTACTTC
CVSGGPFTGPKNIQYF
>NA|TRBV11-1|TRBJ2-5|NA
TGTGCCAACACCCGGAGTGATCCACAAGAAACCCAGTACTTC
CANTRSDPQETQYF
>NA|TRBV5-1|TRBJ2-1|TRBD2
TGCGCCAGCAGCTCTCTAGCGGGAGTCTCCTACAATGAGCAGTTCTTC
CASSSLAGVSYNEQFF
>many|TRBV30|TRBJ2-5|NA
TGTGCCTGGAGTCTAGACCCGGGGGAGACCCAGTACTTC
CAWSLDPGETQYF
>NA|TRBV11-2|TRBJ2-1|NA
TGTGCCGCCAGCGAGGTCTATGAGCAGTTCTTC
CAASEVYEQFF
>NA|TRBV28|TRBJ2-7|NA
TGTGCCAGCAGTTGGGGGGTAGACTACGAGCAGTACTTC
CASSWGVDYEQYF
>many|TRBV12-3/TRBV12-4|TRBJ2-5|NA
TGTGCCAGCAGCACCCTCGCCCCCGAGACCCAGTACTTC
CASSTLAPETQYF
>NA|TRBV5-5|TRBJ2-5|TRBD2
TGTGCCAGTAGTGGTTACGCGGGGGCCCAGTACTTC
CASSGYAGAQYF
>NA|TRBV5-1|TRBJ2-7|NA
TGTACCAGCAGCCTAAACCCCGGCTACGTGCAGTACTTC
CTSSLNPGYVQYF
>medium-sized|TRBV11-2|TRBJ2-7|NA
TGTGCCAGCAGCTTAGATCAAGTTTACGAGCAGTACTTC
CASSLDQVYEQYF
>NA|TRBV11-2|TRBJ2-6|TRBD2
TGTGCCAACAGCCGCGGGAGAAAAGGGGCCAATGTCGTGACTTTC
CANSRGRKGANVVTF
>NA|TRBV29-1|TRBJ2-1|NA
TGCAGCGTTCTTACTGACAGTTCCTACGATGAGCAGTTCTTC
CSVLTDSSYDEQFF